The rows below give T cell receptor beta chains drawn from one sample of a study of OX40 agonist ivuxolimab in advanced cancers. Clones were sequenced by immunoSEQ multiplex PCR, and TCRdb holds only the in-frame ones, with some missing. The table records tens of thousands of clones, approximately 85% of them present only once. The source was CD4+ or CD8+ T cells sorted from blood, collected in a trial of the OX40 agonist ivuxolimab. The receptors shown here come from an adult with an advanced solid tumor such as melanoma, head and neck, liver or kidney cancer. CDR3s include the opening cysteine and the closing phenylalanine or tryptophan. D genes are given only for firm matches. Where a row states a size, it is once, few, many or the class of an expanded clone; other rows omit it.

TRBJ1-4 | . | TRBV28 | once | CASIPEGRSNEKLFF | TGTGCCAGCATCCCTGAGGGACGGAGTAATGAAAAACTGTTTTTT
TRBJ2-1 | . | TRBV19 | once | CASSPGDSGDNEQFF | TGTGCCAGTAGCCCCGGAGATAGCGGCGACAATGAGCAGTTCTTC
TRBJ1-5 | . | TRBV25-1 | . | CASSEYSGNSNQPQHF | TGTGCCAGCAGTGAATACTCGGGGAACTCTAATCAGCCCCAGCATTTT
TRBJ1-6 | . | TRBV28 | . | CASSFDSPLHF | TGTGCCAGCAGTTTTGATTCACCCCTCCACTTT
TRBJ1-6 | . | TRBV5-1 | . | CASSLWQRQSPLHF | TGCGCCAGCAGCTTGTGGCAGCGACAGTCACCCCTCCACTTT
TRBJ2-7 | . | TRBV7-2 | few | CASAQGSFYEQYF | TGTGCCAGCGCGCAGGGGAGCTTCTACGAGCAGTACTTC
TRBJ1-2 | . | TRBV7-9 | . | CASSKAEGNFGYTF | TGTGCCAGCAGCAAAGCGGAAGGGAACTTTGGCTACACCTTC
TRBJ2-2 | TRBD1 | TRBV27 | hyperexpanded | CASKPGQATGELFF | TGTGCCAGCAAACCGGGACAGGCTACCGGGGAGCTGTTTTTT
TRBJ2-7 | . | TRBV30 | . | CAWKKHGTSTYEQYF | TGTGCCTGGAAGAAACACGGGACATCGACCTACGAGCAGTACTTC
TRBJ2-2 | TRBD1 | TRBV30 | . | CAWKQGANTGELFF | TGTGCCTGGAAGCAGGGGGCGAACACCGGGGAGCTGTTTTTT
TRBJ1-1 | . | TRBV11-2 | . | CASSPGTEAFF | TGTGCCAGCAGCCCCGGTACTGAAGCTTTCTTT
TRBJ1-3 | . | TRBV15 | once | CATSKGGFSGNTIYF | TGTGCCACCAGCAAGGGGGGCTTCTCTGGAAACACCATATATTTT
TRBJ1-5 | . | TRBV7-2 | few | CASSQGQTPQPQHF | TGTGCCAGCAGCCAAGGACAGACACCACAGCCCCAGCATTTT
TRBJ1-5 | . | TRBV10-1 | . | CASSDRDFNQPQHF | TGCGCCAGCAGTGACAGGGACTTCAATCAGCCCCAGCATTTT
TRBJ1-2 | TRBD1 | TRBV6-6 | . | CASSQGQGAFGYTF | TGTGCCAGCAGCCAAGGACAGGGGGCGTTTGGCTACACCTTC
TRBJ2-5 | . | TRBV6-5 | . | CASSYLETQYF | TGTGCCAGCAGTTACTTAGAGACCCAGTACTTC
TRBJ1-2 | TRBD1 | TRBV7-6 | . | CASSATTGDGYTF | TGTGCCAGCAGCGCGACGACAGGGGATGGCTACACCTTC
TRBJ2-3 | TRBD1 | TRBV4-1 | few | CASADRVADTQYF | TGCGCCAGCGCTGACAGGGTCGCAGATACGCAGTATTTT
TRBJ2-7 | . | TRBV4-2 | . | CASSQLDTYSYEQYF | TGTGCCAGCAGCCAATTGGACACCTACTCCTACGAGCAGTACTTC
TRBJ2-1 | . | TRBV7-6 | . | CASSPQFGSYSVPFF | TGTGCCAGCAGCCCACAATTTGGGAGTTACAGTGTGCCGTTCTTC
TRBJ1-1 | . | TRBV2 | . | CASSERIGNTEAFF | TGTGCCAGCAGTGAAAGGATAGGGAACACTGAAGCTTTCTTT
TRBJ1-1 | TRBD1 | TRBV28 | once | CASSTAGTGNTEAFF | TGTGCCAGCAGTACGGCCGGGACAGGGAACACTGAAGCTTTCTTT
TRBJ2-2 | TRBD2 | TRBV2 | once | CASAPTSGGTTGELFF | TGTGCCAGCGCGCCGACTAGCGGGGGAACCACCGGGGAGCTGTTTTTT
TRBJ2-2 | . | TRBV7-9 | . | CASSFPTVTGELFF | TGTGCCAGCAGCTTTCCGACAGTCACCGGGGAGCTGTTTTTT
TRBJ2-5 | . | TRBV11-3 | . | CASSLIREQETQYF | TGTGCCAGCAGCTTAATCCGGGAGCAAGAGACCCAGTACTTC
TRBJ2-3 | TRBD1 | TRBV14 | . | CASSRRQGASDTQYF | TGTGCCAGCAGCCGTAGACAGGGGGCATCAGATACGCAGTATTTT
TRBJ2-1 | TRBD2 | TRBV19 | . | CASKKRGGNYNEQFF | TGTGCCAGTAAAAAGCGGGGGGGCAACTACAATGAGCAGTTCTTC